The rows below give T cell receptor beta chains drawn from one sample of a study of graft-versus-host responses after intestinal transplantation. Their specific antigens are unknown. Generated by immunoSEQ multiplex PCR, the TCRdb table keeps only in-frame clones and is missing some. The repertoire holds approximately 85,000 clones, about 93% seen once, with less than 1.5% in the top ten. The sequencing used unstimulated CD8+ T cells sorted from spleen or lymph node cells, collected before transplant. Receptors were obtained from a human donor who was the organ donor for an intestinal transplant. Each CDR3 is given with its conserved first and last residue. A D gene is named only where the DNA matches it firmly. Clone size is not always given. Where it is, it says once, few, many or a class for expanded clones.

d_call: NA
j_call: TRBJ2-3
v_call: TRBV18
clone_size: NA
cdr3_aa: CASSLNRPGHRTDTQYF
cdr3_nt: TGTGCCAGCTCACTTAATAGACCGGGACACCGTACAGATACGCAGTATTTT

d_call: TRBD1
j_call: TRBJ2-5
v_call: TRBV5-1
clone_size: NA
cdr3_aa: CASRRQGETQYF
cdr3_nt: TGCGCCAGCCGAAGACAGGGCGAGACCCAGTACTTC

d_call: TRBD2
j_call: TRBJ2-3
v_call: TRBV28
clone_size: NA
cdr3_aa: CASSWGGDTDTQYF
cdr3_nt: TGTGCCAGCAGCTGGGGGGGGGACACAGATACGCAGTATTTT

d_call: NA
j_call: TRBJ2-1
v_call: TRBV2
clone_size: NA
cdr3_aa: CASGGEGTYNEQFF
cdr3_nt: TGTGCCAGCGGGGGCGAGGGAACCTACAATGAGCAGTTCTTC

d_call: TRBD1
j_call: TRBJ1-2
v_call: TRBV29-1
clone_size: NA
cdr3_aa: CSVPGGGQGYTF
cdr3_nt: TGCAGCGTTCCTGGAGGGGGACAGGGCTACACCTTC

d_call: NA
j_call: TRBJ2-7
v_call: TRBV6-5
clone_size: NA
cdr3_aa: CASGMDISSYEQYF
cdr3_nt: TGTGCCAGCGGGATGGACATAAGCTCCTACGAGCAGTACTTC

d_call: NA
j_call: TRBJ2-5
v_call: TRBV29-1
clone_size: once
cdr3_aa: CSVGPPGLNQETQYF
cdr3_nt: TGCAGCGTTGGCCCCCCGGGACTGAACCAAGAGACCCAGTACTTC

d_call: NA
j_call: TRBJ2-3
v_call: TRBV9
clone_size: NA
cdr3_aa: CASSPHIVNTDTQYF
cdr3_nt: TGTGCCAGCAGCCCCCACATCGTAAACACAGATACGCAGTATTTT

d_call: NA
j_call: TRBJ2-6
v_call: TRBV9
clone_size: NA
cdr3_aa: CASSVGWVERSLSGANVLTF
cdr3_nt: TGTGCCAGCAGCGTAGGATGGGTAGAAAGGAGCCTCTCTGGGGCCAACGTCCTGACTTTC

d_call: NA
j_call: TRBJ2-7
v_call: TRBV5-4
clone_size: NA
cdr3_aa: CASSSEGEQYF
cdr3_nt: TGTGCCAGCAGCTCCGAGGGCGAGCAGTACTTC

d_call: TRBD1
j_call: TRBJ2-7
v_call: TRBV19
clone_size: NA
cdr3_aa: CASSSGTGNGYEQYF
cdr3_nt: TGTGCCAGTAGTTCCGGGACAGGGAACGGCTACGAGCAGTACTTC

d_call: TRBD2
j_call: TRBJ2-7
v_call: TRBV15
clone_size: once
cdr3_aa: CATSRRIAGASEQYF
cdr3_nt: TGTGCCACCAGCAGACGTATAGCGGGGGCCTCCGAGCAGTACTTC

d_call: NA
j_call: TRBJ2-7
v_call: TRBV11-1
clone_size: NA
cdr3_aa: CASSLAHGRVHFYEQYF
cdr3_nt: TGTGCCAGCAGCTTAGCGCACGGCAGGGTGCATTTCTACGAGCAGTACTTC

d_call: NA
j_call: TRBJ1-1
v_call: TRBV19
clone_size: NA
cdr3_aa: CASSIGWNTEAFF
cdr3_nt: TGTGCCAGTAGTATTGGCTGGAACACTGAAGCTTTCTTT

d_call: TRBD1
j_call: TRBJ2-6
v_call: TRBV7-9
clone_size: once
cdr3_aa: CASSHTGQVMISGANVLTF
cdr3_nt: TGTGCCAGCAGCCACACCGGACAGGTGATGATCTCTGGGGCCAACGTCCTGACTTTC

d_call: NA
j_call: TRBJ2-5
v_call: TRBV29-1
clone_size: NA
cdr3_aa: CSASQGTQYF
cdr3_nt: TGCAGCGCGTCGCAGGGGACCCAGTACTTC

d_call: NA
j_call: TRBJ1-5
v_call: TRBV30
clone_size: NA
cdr3_aa: CAWSVINSNQPQHF
cdr3_nt: TGTGCCTGGAGTGTTATTAATAGCAATCAGCCCCAGCATTTT

d_call: TRBD2
j_call: TRBJ2-5
v_call: TRBV18
clone_size: NA
cdr3_aa: CASSPLAGARERETQYF
cdr3_nt: TGTGCCAGCTCACCACTAGCGGGAGCGAGGGAGCGAGAGACCCAGTACTTC

d_call: NA
j_call: TRBJ1-1
v_call: TRBV6-6
clone_size: once
cdr3_aa: CASSQTGEAFF
cdr3_nt: TGTGCCAGCAGCCAGACTGGGGAAGCTTTCTTT

d_call: TRBD2
j_call: TRBJ2-2
v_call: TRBV7-3
clone_size: NA
cdr3_aa: CASSLTATSGRAGELFF
cdr3_nt: TGTGCCAGCAGCTTAACGGCGACTAGCGGGAGGGCCGGGGAGCTGTTTTTT

d_call: NA
j_call: TRBJ2-1
v_call: TRBV27
clone_size: NA
cdr3_aa: CASSLIGGNNEQFF
cdr3_nt: TGTGCCAGCAGTTTAATAGGCGGGAACAATGAGCAGTTCTTC

d_call: TRBD1
j_call: TRBJ1-1
v_call: TRBV28
clone_size: NA
cdr3_aa: CASSVDRLTEAFF
cdr3_nt: TGTGCCAGCAGTGTGGACAGGTTGACTGAAGCTTTCTTT

d_call: NA
j_call: TRBJ2-1
v_call: TRBV19
clone_size: NA
cdr3_aa: CASSQGGSDYEQFF
cdr3_nt: TGTGCCAGTAGTCAGGGGGGTTCTGATTATGAGCAGTTCTTC

d_call: TRBD1
j_call: TRBJ1-5
v_call: TRBV27
clone_size: NA
cdr3_aa: CASSYRGGVGQPQHF
cdr3_nt: TGTGCCAGCAGTTATAGAGGGGGCGTAGGGCAGCCCCAGCATTTT

d_call: NA
j_call: TRBJ1-3
v_call: TRBV12-5
clone_size: once
cdr3_aa: CASGLALGGEAF
cdr3_nt: TGTGCTAGTGGTTTGGCCTTAGGGGGGGAGGCTTTT

d_call: NA
j_call: TRBJ2-7
v_call: TRBV27
clone_size: NA
cdr3_aa: CASSFMGANYEQYF
cdr3_nt: TGTGCCAGCAGTTTTATGGGGGCGAATTACGAGCAGTACTTC

d_call: NA
j_call: TRBJ1-1
v_call: TRBV4-1
clone_size: NA
cdr3_aa: CASSQPTRDTEAFF
cdr3_nt: TGCGCCAGCAGCCAACCCACACGGGACACTGAAGCTTTCTTT

d_call: TRBD1
j_call: TRBJ1-2
v_call: TRBV30
clone_size: few
cdr3_aa: CARGPGGSGYTF
cdr3_nt: TGTGCCAGGGGGCCAGGGGGCTCGGGCTACACCTTC

d_call: TRBD1
j_call: TRBJ2-7
v_call: TRBV27
clone_size: NA
cdr3_aa: CASSLGYWTGPHEQYF
cdr3_nt: TGTGCCAGCAGTTTAGGCTACTGGACAGGCCCCCACGAGCAGTACTTC